These 14 T cell receptor beta chains were sequenced from one sample in a study of T-cell memory formation after mild COVID-19 (dated by TCRdb to the early 2020s). The library was obtained by 5' RACE. Instrument used: Illumina NovaSeq 6000. TCRdb's own reprocessing of the public reads used fastp at Q25 and MiXCR and kept productive beta chains. CDR3 protein sequences are deduplicated, and each keeps its most common genes and DNA. Here the sample has approximately 210,000 distinct CDR3 sequences; under 30% occur a single time. The ten most abundant clones make up roughly 10% of the sample. The material sequenced was PBMCs or a T cell subset sorted from them (not recorded which). The receptor source for this set is an adult woman who had mild COVID-19 (a few samples of this study predate the infection). The sample titles of this study are shuffled in the database, so cell type and time point are left out; the donor was told from shared clones.

This chain links TRBV30 with TRBJ1-1; D gene unclear. The V gene lost 1 base and the J gene lost 0 bases, with 12 bases spanning the gap. From germline, CDR1 is GTSNPN and CDR2 SVGIG (reference sequence). This CDR3 is built from 15 residues. In nucleotides, the CDR3 is TGTGCCTGGAGTGGAGACGGGAGGATGAACACTGAAGCTTTCTTT. Its translation: CAWSGDGRMNTEAFF.

This chain uses TRBV4-1 with TRBJ1-4; 7 nucleotides line up with TRBD1. Germline CDR1 reads MGHRA; CDR2 reads YSYEKL. CDR3 size: 21 residues. V shed 4 bases, J shed 2 bases, and the junction held 22 bases outside the gene matches. The CDR3 is CASSPLGLRQGRGRTNEKLFF. For the CDR3, the DNA is TGCGCCAGCAGCCCGTTGGGTCTAAGACAGGGACGAGGACGCACTAATGAAAAACTGTTTTTT.

The chain joins TRBV7-6 to TRBJ2-6; 10 nucleotides align to TRBD1. With V trimmed by 3 bases and J by 1 base, 6 bases remained unmatched. Germline CDR1 is SGHVS and CDR2 is FNYEAQ. The CDR3 extends over 18 amino acids. The CDR3 sequence is CASSFRDRGASGANVLTF. Here the CDR3 DNA reads TGTGCCAGCAGCTTCCGGGACAGGGGCGCATCTGGGGCCAACGTCCTGACTTTC.

The V and J genes are TRBV3-1 and TRBJ2-1; weak D call: TRBD1 (6 bases). The germline gives CDR1 LGHDT, CDR2 YNNKEL (reference sequence). This CDR3 spans 13 amino acids. V gave up 6 bases and J gave up 3 bases, with 9 bases separating them. CDR3 nucleotides: TGTGCCAGCAGTGACAGGCTCTACAATGAGCAGTTCTTC. The encoded protein is CASSDRLYNEQFF.

The genes are TRBV3-1 and TRBJ2-7, with D perhaps TRBD2 (6 bases). The V end lost 4 bases, the J end lost 7 bases, and 20 bases lay between the germline ends. Germline CDR1 and CDR2: LGHDT and YNNKEL (reference sequence). The CDR3 length is 15 residues. CDR3 sequence reads: CASSPLGTGAGEQYF. Written as DNA, the CDR3 is TGTGCCAGCAGCCCCCTGGGGACCGGCGCGGGGGAGCAGTACTTC.

This clonotype was seen only a few times. The rearrangement uses TRBV12-3 or TRBV12-4 and TRBJ2-7, with 10 bases identical to TRBD1. V dropped 6 bases and J dropped 2; count of bases not matched to a gene: 7. This CDR3 region has 15 residues. This chain's CDR3 is CASSPTGGATYEQYF. CDR3 sequence (DNA): TGTGCCAGCAGCCCGACAGGGGGCGCGACCTACGAGCAGTACTTC.

A few counts support this clonotype. This CDR3 is CASASLEGEQYF. The CDR3, as DNA: TGTGCCAGCGCCTCGCTAGAAGGCGAGCAGTACTTC. The chain uses TRBV7-2 and TRBJ2-7; D is uncertain. V was cut by 8 bases and J by 6 bases, with 14 bases left in between. This CDR3 has 12 residues. CDR1 SGHTA and CDR2 FQGNSA come from the germline V gene.

For this clonotype: Its ends do not fully match the called genes, so a read error is possible. The chain couples TRBV12-3 or TRBV12-4 to TRBJ1-2; 9 bases align to TRBD1. CDR3 length equals 13 residues. CDR3: CASSLTGGYRYTF. In DNA, the CDR3 is TGTGCCAGCAGCCTAACAGGGGGCTATCGCTACACCTTC.

This clonotype has only a few counts. The chain employs TRBV5-1 and TRBJ1-1; D is ambiguous. CDR1 is SGHRS and CDR2 is YFSETQ in the germline V gene. The CDR3 consists of 13 residues. Deletions cut 4 bases from V and 6 bases from J, with 13 bases between. CDR3 sequence: CASSLITPAEAFF. CDR3 DNA: TGCGCCAGCAGCCTAATTACCCCAGCTGAAGCTTTCTTT.

This clonotype was recorded a few times. The genes are TRBV3-1 and TRBJ2-7; maybe TRBD1 (6 bases). Germline values: CDR1 LGHDT, CDR2 YNNKEL (reference sequence). The V end was cut by 5 bases, the J end by 3 bases, with 11 bases between. This CDR3 region has 13 residues. Here the CDR3 DNA reads TGTGCCAGCAGCACAGGGTCTCACTACGAGCAGTACTTC. This encodes CASSTGSHYEQYF.

V usage is TRBV12-3 or TRBV12-4 and J usage is TRBJ1-5; D uncertain. The CDR3 extends over 13 amino acids. The germline V and J ends were trimmed by 8 bases and 0 bases, with 8 bases remaining between them. CDR3 sequence: CASVGLSNQPQHF. The CDR3 region has the DNA TGTGCCAGCGTCGGCCTTAGCAATCAGCCCCAGCATTTT.

The V and J genes are TRBV2 and TRBJ1-1; maybe TRBD1 (5 bases). This CDR3 comprises 15 residues. Trimming removed 7 bases at V and 0 bases at J, with 15 bases between. Germline V gene lookup returns CDR1 SNHLY and CDR2 FYNNEI. This chain's CDR3 is CASNRQGIVNTEAFF. As DNA, the CDR3 is TGTGCCAGCAACCGGCAGGGAATAGTGAACACTGAAGCTTTCTTT.

V usage is TRBV27 and J usage is TRBJ1-3; D remains unclear. This CDR3 has 13 residues. Trimming took 6 bases from V and 2 from J, leaving 8 bases between them. Germline V gene lookup returns CDR1 MNHEY and CDR2 SMNVEV (reference sequence). The CDR3 protein is CASRRETGNTIYF. CDR3 nucleotide sequence: TGTGCCAGCAGGAGGGAGACTGGAAACACCATATATTTT.

This clonotype occurred many times. This sequence joins TRBV12-3 or TRBV12-4 and TRBJ2-3, with 7 bases identical to TRBD1. The CDR3 is 15 residues long. With 3 bases clipped from V and 2 bases from J, the junction kept 5 bases outside the gene matches. The CDR3 reads CASSFHRGHTDTQYF. For the CDR3, the DNA is TGTGCCAGCAGTTTTCACAGGGGCCACACAGATACGCAGTATTTT.